Described below is a single TCR beta chain sequence and its context. TCRdb's table, derived via immunoSEQ multiplex PCR, lists solely in-frame clones and lacks some. The table shows some 73,000 clones, with around nine tenths occurring only once. This entry belongs to a study of OX40 agonist ivuxolimab in advanced cancers. The CDR3 has 15 residues. With 1 base removed from V and 6 bases from J, the gap between germline ends came to 15 bases. Germline CDR1 LNHDA, CDR2 SQIVND (reference sequence). J is TRBJ2-5 and V is TRBV19; no clear D gene. Sequenced material: CD4+ or CD8+ T cells sorted from blood, taken in a trial of the OX40 agonist ivuxolimab. The sequence came from an adult with an advanced solid tumor such as melanoma, head and neck, liver or kidney cancer. The CDR3 loop reads CASSIGDPAVKTQYF. The CDR3 nucleotides are TGTGCCAGTAGTATAGGAGACCCGGCGGTAAAGACCCAGTACTTC.